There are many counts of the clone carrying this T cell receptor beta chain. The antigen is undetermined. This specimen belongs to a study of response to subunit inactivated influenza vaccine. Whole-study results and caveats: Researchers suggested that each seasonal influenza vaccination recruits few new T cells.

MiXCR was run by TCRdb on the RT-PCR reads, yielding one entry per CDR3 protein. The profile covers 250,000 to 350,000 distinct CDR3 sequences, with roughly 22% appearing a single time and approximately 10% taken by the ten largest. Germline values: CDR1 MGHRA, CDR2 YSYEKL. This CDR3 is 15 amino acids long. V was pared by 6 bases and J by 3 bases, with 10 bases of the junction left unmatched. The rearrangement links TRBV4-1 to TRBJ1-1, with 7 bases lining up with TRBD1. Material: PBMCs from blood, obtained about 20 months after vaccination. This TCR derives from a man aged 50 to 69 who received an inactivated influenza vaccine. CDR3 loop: CASRQPTGSDTEAFF. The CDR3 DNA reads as TGCGCCAGCAGACAACCGACAGGGTCGGACACTGAAGCTTTCTTT.